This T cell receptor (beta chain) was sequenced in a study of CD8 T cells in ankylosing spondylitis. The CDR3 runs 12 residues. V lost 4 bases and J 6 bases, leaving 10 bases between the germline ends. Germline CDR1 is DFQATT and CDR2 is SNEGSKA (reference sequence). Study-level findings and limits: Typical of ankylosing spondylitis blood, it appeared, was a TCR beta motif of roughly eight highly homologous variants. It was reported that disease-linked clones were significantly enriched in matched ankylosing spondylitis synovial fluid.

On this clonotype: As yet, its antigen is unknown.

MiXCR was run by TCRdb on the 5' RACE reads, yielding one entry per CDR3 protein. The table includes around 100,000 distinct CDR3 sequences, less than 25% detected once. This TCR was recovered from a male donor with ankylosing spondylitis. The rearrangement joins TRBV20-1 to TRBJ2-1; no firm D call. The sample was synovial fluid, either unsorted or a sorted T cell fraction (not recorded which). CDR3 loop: CSATSPGNEQFF. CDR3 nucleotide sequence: TGCAGTGCTACCTCCCCGGGCAATGAGCAGTTCTTC.